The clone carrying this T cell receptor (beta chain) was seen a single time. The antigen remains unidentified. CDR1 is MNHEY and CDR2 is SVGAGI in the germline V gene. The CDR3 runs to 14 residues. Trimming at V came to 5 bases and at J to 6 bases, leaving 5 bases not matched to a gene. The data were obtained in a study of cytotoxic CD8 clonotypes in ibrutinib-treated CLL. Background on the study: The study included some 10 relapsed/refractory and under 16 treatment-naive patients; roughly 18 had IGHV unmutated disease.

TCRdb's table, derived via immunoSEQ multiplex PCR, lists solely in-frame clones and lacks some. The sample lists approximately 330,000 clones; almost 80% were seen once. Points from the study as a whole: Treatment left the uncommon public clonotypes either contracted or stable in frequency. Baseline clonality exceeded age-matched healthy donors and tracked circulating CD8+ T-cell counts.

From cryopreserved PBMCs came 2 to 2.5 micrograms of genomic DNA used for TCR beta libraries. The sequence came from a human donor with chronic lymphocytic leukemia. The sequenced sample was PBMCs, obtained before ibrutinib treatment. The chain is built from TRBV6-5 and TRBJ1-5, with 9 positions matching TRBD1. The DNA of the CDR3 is TGTGCCAGCAGTCGGACAGGGGCCACTCAGCCCCAGCATTTT. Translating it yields CASSRTGATQPQHF.